These 31 T cell receptor beta chains share one sample of origin, sequenced in a study of blood T cell repertoires in COVID-19. Clones were sequenced by immunoSEQ multiplex PCR, and TCRdb holds only the in-frame ones, with some missing. This table holds 14,000 to 15,000 clones, around 73% found once. The material sequenced was peripheral blood. The receptors stem from a human donor in a cohort sampled during active COVID-19.

This clone was recorded once. The chain is built from TRBV25-1 and TRBJ2-6; weak D call: TRBD1 (6 bases). The CDR3 runs to 18 residues. V shed 6 bases and J shed 0 bases, with 18 bases lying between them. Germline values: CDR1 MGHDK, CDR2 SYGVNS. The CDR3 DNA reads as TGTGCCAGCAGCTCTTCCAGGGGAAGGTTCTCTGGGGCCAACGTCCTGACTTTC. It codes for CASSSSRGRFSGANVLTF. Using reference TRBV25-1 and TRBJ2-6 for the parts outside the CDR3, the full variable domain is EADIYQTPRYLVIGTGKKITLECSQTMGHDKMYWYQQDPGMELHLIHYSYGVNSTEKGDLSSESTVSRIRTEHFPLTLESARPSHTSQYLCASSSSRGRFSGANVLTFGAGSRLTVL.

The V call is TRBV3-1 (or the pseudogene TRBV3-2), the J call TRBJ2-2; D is ambiguous. CDR3 length: 14 residues. V lost 3 bases and J 0 bases, leaving 5 bases between the germline ends. Per the germline V gene, CDR1 is LGHDT and CDR2 is YNNKEL (reference sequence). CDR3 residues: CASSHDSNTGELFF. The CDR3 nucleotides read TGTGCCAGCAGCCACGACTCGAACACCGGGGAGCTGTTTTTT.

This chain links TRBV5-5 with TRBJ2-7; D is perhaps TRBD2 (5 bases). V shed 2 bases and J shed 3 bases, with 6 bases lying between them. This CDR3 is 12 amino acids long. Per the germline V gene, CDR1 is SGHKS and CDR2 is YYEKEE (reference sequence). The CDR3 reads CASSFRDYEQYF. CDR3 sequence (DNA): TGTGCCAGCAGCTTCCGGGACTACGAGCAGTACTTC.

V gene TRBV5-6 combines with J gene TRBJ2-2; D is perhaps TRBD2 (6 bases). V was trimmed by 3 bases and J by 13 bases, leaving 25 bases between them. The CDR3 contains 16 residues. Looked up from germline, CDR1 is SGHDT and CDR2 is YYEEEE. As DNA, the CDR3 is TGTGCCAGCAGCTCGGGGACTGCACGAGCCGATAAGGTGCTGTTTTTT. This translates into CASSSGTARADKVLFF.

V gene TRBV3-1 (or the pseudogene TRBV3-2) combines with J gene TRBJ1-5, with D possibly matching TRBD1 (6 bases). V lost 3 bases, J lost 1 base, and 10 bases lay in between. Germline V gene data show CDR1 as LGHDT and CDR2 as YNNKEL (reference sequence). The length of the CDR3 is 15 residues. The CDR3 sequence is CASSQFGQSNQPQHF. The CDR3 nucleotides read TGTGCCAGCAGCCAGTTTGGACAGAGCAATCAGCCCCAGCATTTT.

The chain combines TRBV29-1 with TRBJ2-3; 15 nucleotides align to TRBD2. V was pared by 1 base and J by 2 bases, with 10 bases of the junction left unmatched. This CDR3 contains 19 residues. In germline, CDR1 is SQVTM, CDR2 ANQGSEA. The CDR3: CSVEVRGLAGGRVTDTQYF. The CDR3 coding sequence is TGCAGCGTTGAAGTTCGAGGACTAGCGGGAGGGAGGGTCACAGATACGCAGTATTTT.

This clone was observed a handful of times. The V and J genes are TRBV28 and TRBJ2-4, with 7 bases matching TRBD1. Germline CDR1 reads MDHEN; CDR2 reads SYDVKM. J lost 11 bases, V lost 2 bases, and 6 bases had no gene match. The CDR3 spans 13 residues. CDR3 DNA sequence: TGTGCCAGCAGTTTAGCCGGGACAGTTTTTCAGTACTTC. Its protein is CASSLAGTVFQYF.

The CDR3 nucleotides are TGCGCCAGCAGCGGGGGACTAGCGGGAGGGCCTGGCGAGCAGTACTTC. Protein product: CASSGGLAGGPGEQYF. The chain uses TRBV5-1 and TRBJ2-7, with 16 bases lining up with TRBD2. The V and J ends lost 4 bases and 6 bases, in that order; junction bases with no gene match: 7. This CDR3 is 16 amino acids long. The germline V gene has CDR1 SGHRS and CDR2 YFSETQ.

This clone was seen just once. The V and J genes are TRBV12-3 or TRBV12-4 and TRBJ1-5; unclear D gene. Between the trimmed V and J ends, which lost 3 bases and 7 bases, there was a span of 7 bases. The CDR3 sequence is 12 residues long. The CDR3 spells CASSLGSQPQHF. Here the CDR3 DNA reads TGTGCCAGCAGTTTGGGCAGCCAGCCCCAGCATTTT.

This clone occurred once. V and J are TRBV19 and TRBJ2-7, with 9 bases aligning to TRBD1. From germline, CDR1 is LNHDA and CDR2 SQIVND (reference sequence). This CDR3 spans 13 amino acids. V trimming: 6 bases; J trimming: 5 bases; junction bases outside the gene matches: 5. The CDR3 nucleotides are TGTGCCAGTAGCCGGACAGGGGACCACGAGCAGTACTTC. This encodes CASSRTGDHEQYF.

The chain carries TRBV6-2 or TRBV6-3 and TRBJ2-3; tentatively, D is TRBD1 (5 bases). There are 14 residues in the CDR3. Germline assignment: CDR1 MNHEY and CDR2 SVGEGT. The V end was cut by 5 bases, the J end by 6 bases, with 15 bases between. The CDR3 DNA sequence: TGTGCCAGCAGTGTCCAGGGCCAGTGGGATACGCAGTATTTT. Protein product: CASSVQGQWDTQYF.

The J gene is TRBJ2-3, the V gene TRBV10-3; 9 bases map to TRBD2. Unmatched junction bases numbered 8, after V lost 11 bases and J lost 5 bases. CDR3 size: 13 residues. CDR1 and CDR2 (germline): ENHRY, SYGVKD. This CDR3 reads CAVSSGDLDTQYF. DNA for the CDR3: TGTGCCGTCTCTAGCGGGGATTTAGATACGCAGTATTTT.

The rearrangement links TRBV5-8 to TRBJ1-4, with TRBD1 identical over 8 bases. The germline CDR1 and CDR2 sequences are SGHTS and YDEGEE. Trimming at V came to 4 bases and at J to 8 bases, leaving 13 bases not matched to a gene. This CDR3 is built from 16 residues. CDR3 loop: CASSPRQGTKPEKLFF. The CDR3 region has the DNA TGTGCCAGCAGCCCTCGACAGGGGACAAAGCCCGAAAAACTGTTTTTT.

V usage is TRBV5-8 and J usage is TRBJ2-3, with 8 positions matching TRBD2. With 3 bases clipped from V and 2 bases from J, the junction kept 5 bases outside the gene matches. Per germline, CDR1 SGHTS and CDR2 YDEGEE. This CDR3 is built from 15 residues. DNA of the CDR3: TGTGCCAGCAGCTCAATAGCGGGACACACAGATACGCAGTATTTT. Encoded protein: CASSSIAGHTDTQYF.

This rearrangement joins TRBV19 to TRBJ2-1; 8 bases agree with TRBD1. V dropped 4 bases and J dropped 9; count of bases not matched to a gene: 8. Germline V gene lookup returns CDR1 LNHDA and CDR2 SQIVND (reference sequence). The length of the CDR3 is 14 residues. The CDR3 region is CASSKQGVTLEQFF. The CDR3 DNA follows: TGTGCCAGTAGTAAACAGGGGGTGACTCTTGAGCAGTTCTTC.

Sample share makes this clone medium-sized. CDR3 sequence reads: CASGPGGDEQYF. CDR3 nucleotides: TGTGCCAGTGGCCCCGGAGGGGACGAGCAGTACTTC. The chain carries TRBV19 and TRBJ2-7, with TRBD2 as a possible D gene (6 bases). The CDR3 loop spans 12 amino acids. Looked up from germline, CDR1 is LNHDA and CDR2 is SQIVND (reference sequence). V lost 8 bases to trimming and J lost 5 bases, with 13 bases between them.

This clone was observed a handful of times. The chain couples TRBV28 to TRBJ1-5; D is ambiguous. Germline-derived CDR1 and CDR2 are MDHEN and SYDVKM. The CDR3 has 12 amino acids. V dropped 7 bases and J dropped 7 bases, with 11 bases sitting between them. CDR3 residues: CASTLSTQPQHF. In nucleotides, the CDR3 is TGTGCCAGCACTCTATCTACCCAGCCCCAGCATTTT.

V usage is TRBV5-6 and J usage is TRBJ2-3, with 9 bases matching TRBD2. Per germline, CDR1 SGHDT and CDR2 YYEEEE. This CDR3 region has 14 residues. J lost 5 bases, V lost 4 bases, and 5 bases had no gene match. In nucleotides, the CDR3 is TGTGCCAGCAGCCCCGCGGGGGGGATAGATACGCAGTATTTT. The encoded protein is CASSPAGGIDTQYF.

This chain joins TRBV3-1 (or the pseudogene TRBV3-2) and TRBJ2-3; D may be TRBD1 (6 bases). The V and J ends lost 2 bases and 3 bases respectively, with 15 bases between them. Germline assignment: CDR1 LGHDT and CDR2 YNNKEL (reference sequence). The CDR3 is 16 residues long. The CDR3 loop reads CASSQRTGIWTDTQYF. The CDR3 DNA sequence: TGTGCCAGCAGCCAACGTACAGGGATTTGGACAGATACGCAGTATTTT.

This clone was found a few times. The chain recombines TRBV5-1 with TRBJ2-7; 7 nucleotides align to TRBD2. The CDR3 has 12 residues. Per the germline V gene, CDR1 is SGHRS and CDR2 is YFSETQ. V lost 4 bases, J lost 7 bases, and 5 bases stayed unmatched. CDR3 residues: CASSRPGGEQYF. The CDR3 bases are TGCGCCAGCAGCCGCCCCGGGGGGGAGCAGTACTTC.

The chain is built from TRBV11-2 and TRBJ2-7; 11 nucleotides match TRBD1. The CDR3 spans 19 residues. Germline assignment: CDR1 SGHAT and CDR2 FQNNGV. With 2 bases clipped from V and 0 bases from J, the junction kept 12 bases outside the gene matches. CDR3 loop: CASSLWTGGNVKSSYEQYF. CDR3 coding DNA: TGTGCCAGCAGCTTATGGACAGGGGGCAATGTCAAAAGCTCCTACGAGCAGTACTTC.

This rearrangement joins TRBV3-1 (or the pseudogene TRBV3-2) to TRBJ2-1; 12 bases match TRBD2. CDR3 length: 16 residues. The trim removed 0 bases at V and 8 bases at J, leaving 5 bases unmatched. In germline, CDR1 is LGHDT, CDR2 YNNKEL (reference sequence). The CDR3 DNA reads as TGTGCCAGCAGCCAAGACTCTAGCGGGGGGGCCTATGAGCAGTTCTTC. It yields the protein CASSQDSSGGAYEQFF.

The chain carries TRBV19 and TRBJ2-5; D is ambiguous. Germline V gives CDR1 LNHDA, CDR2 SQIVND (reference sequence). This CDR3 spans 16 amino acids. Trimming removed 6 bases at V and 3 bases at J, with 20 bases between. This CDR3 reads CASSPPYASFEETQYF. The CDR3 DNA reads TGTGCCAGTAGCCCTCCTTATGCGAGCTTCGAAGAGACCCAGTACTTC.

The rearrangement uses TRBV29-1 and TRBJ2-7, with D possibly TRBD2 on 5 matching bases. The CDR3 spans 13 residues. V dropped 5 bases and J dropped 4 bases, with 15 bases sitting between them. CDR1 is SQVTM, CDR2 ANQGSEA, per germline. The CDR3: CSVSSGRDYEQYF. In nucleotides, the CDR3 is TGCAGCGTTTCCTCGGGGAGAGATTACGAGCAGTACTTC.

The genes are TRBV4-3 and TRBJ2-2, with D maybe TRBD2 (5 bases). Between the trimmed V and J ends, which lost 3 bases and 2 bases, there was a span of 7 bases. CDR1 LGHNA and CDR2 YSLEER come from the germline V gene. The length of the CDR3 is 14 residues. The CDR3 spells CASSQGANTGELFF. CDR3 coding DNA: TGCGCCAGCAGCCAGGGAGCTAACACCGGGGAGCTGTTTTTT.

This clone was seen more than once but under ten times. V usage is TRBV5-4 and J usage is TRBJ1-3; 7 nucleotides align to TRBD1. V was pared by 4 bases and J by 4 bases, with 8 bases of the junction left unmatched. Germline CDR1 SGHNT, CDR2 YYREEE (reference sequence). The CDR3 consists of 15 residues. The CDR3 region has the DNA TGTGCCAGCAGCCCAACGACAGGGTTGGGAAACACCATATATTTT. It yields the protein CASSPTTGLGNTIYF.

This chain connects TRBV7-9 to TRBJ2-3, with D perhaps matching TRBD1 (6 bases). CDR1 and CDR2 (germline): SEHNR, FQNEAQ (reference sequence). This CDR3 has 12 amino acids. V was shortened by 6 bases and J by 7 bases, with 11 bases between the two germline ends. CDR3 DNA sequence: TGTGCCAGCAGTTACCAGGGGAATACGCAGTATTTT. Encoded protein: CASSYQGNTQYF.

This chain connects TRBV7-9 to TRBJ1-2; TRBD1 matches at 9 bases. Germline values: CDR1 SEHNR, CDR2 FQNEAQ (reference sequence). This CDR3 comprises 14 residues. V dropped 5 bases and J dropped 5; count of bases not matched to a gene: 6. CDR3 in amino acids: CASSVRDREYGYTF. The CDR3 DNA sequence: TGTGCCAGCAGCGTCCGGGACAGGGAGTATGGCTACACCTTC. Looking up the rest from reference TRBV7-9 and TRBJ1-2 gives the full variable domain: DTGVSQNPRHKITKRGQNVTFRCDPISEHNRLYWYRQTLGQGPEFLTYFQNEAQLEKSRLLSDRFSAERPKGSFSTLEIQRTEQGDSAMYLCASSVRDREYGYTFGSGTRLTVV.

Only a few counts were recorded for this clone. The genes are TRBV27 and TRBJ2-1, with TRBD2 as a possible D gene (5 bases). Germline loops: CDR1 MNHEY, CDR2 SMNVEV (reference sequence). V lost 6 bases to trimming and J lost 0 bases, with 12 bases between them. CDR3 length: 15 amino acids. CDR3 residues: CASRLGGSSYNEQFF. The CDR3 coding sequence is TGTGCCAGCAGGCTGGGTGGGAGCTCCTACAATGAGCAGTTCTTC.

The chain recombines TRBV5-4 with TRBJ2-1, with a tentative D call TRBD1 (8 bases). Germline loops: CDR1 SGHNT, CDR2 YYREEE (reference sequence). V was trimmed by 4 bases and J by 6 bases, leaving 17 bases between them. The CDR3 runs 15 residues. The CDR3 sequence is CASSPGGTGSNEQFF. DNA of the CDR3: TGTGCCAGCAGCCCCGGGGGGACAGGCTCCAATGAGCAGTTCTTC.

This rearrangement joins TRBV7-2 to TRBJ2-5, with D perhaps matching TRBD2 (5 bases). The CDR3 has 14 residues. CDR1 SGHTA and CDR2 FQGNSA come from the germline V gene. V was pared by 10 bases and J by 0 bases, with 15 bases between. The CDR3 sequence is CATALGSHQETQYF. The CDR3 bases are TGTGCCACGGCGCTGGGGAGCCACCAAGAGACCCAGTACTTC.